This TCR beta chain was captured by sequencing in a study of CD8+CD57+ T cells in acquired aplastic anemia. TCR beta VDJ combinations and CDR3 sequences were profiled from genomic DNA. TCRdb redid the calling of the reads with MiXCR, one entry per CDR3 protein. This table has under 200,000 distinct CDR3 sequences, 45% to 55% appearing once. This clonotype was counted many times. All sequencing subjects had displayed CD8+CD57+ cell expansion on flow cytometry. Patients had not yet gotten any therapy when their blood was taken for sampling. The CDR3 spans 13 residues. V was cut by 1 base and J by 7 bases, with 8 bases left in between.

The clonotype was recovered from a human donor with aplastic anemia. The chain uses TRBV12-3 or TRBV12-4 and TRBJ1-5, with D unclear. The sequenced material came from sorted CD4+, CD8+, or CD8+CD57+ T cells (not recorded which) from PBMCs. The CDR3 region is CASSLEAGQPQHF. Here the CDR3 DNA reads TGTGCCAGCAGTTTAGAGGCGGGCCAGCCCCAGCATTTT.